The 27 T cell receptor beta chains given below trace back to one sample, sequenced in a study of beta chain features in type 1 diabetes. The study's findings and limits: Type 1 diabetes patients showed a moderate but significant shortening of TCRB CDR3s in all four CD4+ subsets.

Expressed TCRB transcripts got sequenced, as all isolated RNA was reverse transcribed. Measured with immunoSEQ multiplex PCR; TCRdb has only the in-frame clones, and not every one. The data show approximately 280,000 clones, about 15% seen once. Which antigens these TCRs recognize remains unknown. Sequenced sample: naive CD4+ T cells from blood. Receptors originate from a man aged 18 to 30 with type 1 diabetes.

The sample holds a few counts of this clone. The chain has TRBV6-6 and TRBJ2-6, with D unclear. The germline V and J ends were trimmed by 0 bases and 0 bases, with 3 bases remaining between them. Germline CDR1 and CDR2: MNHNY and SVGAGI (reference sequence). The CDR3 loop spans 15 amino acids. The CDR3 sequence is CASSYSVSGANVLTF. CDR3 nucleotides: TGTGCCAGCAGTTACTCCGTCTCTGGGGCCAACGTCCTGACTTTC.

This chain links TRBV13 with TRBJ2-7; TRBD2 aligns across 14 bases. The CDR3 is 17 amino acids. Germline V gene sequence: CDR1 PRHDT, CDR2 FYEKMQ (reference sequence). Germline trimming cut 5 bases from V and 2 bases from J; bases unmatched to any gene: 8. The CDR3 bases are TGTGCCAGCAGCACCTCCGGGACTAGCGGGAGAACCTACGAGCAGTACTTC. Translating gives CASSTSGTSGRTYEQYF.

Regarding this clone: Additional DNA sequences in this sample encode the identical CDR3. This sequence joins TRBV9 and TRBJ2-5; TRBD1 matches 9 bases. V dropped 2 bases and J dropped 2; count of bases not matched to a gene: 1. The CDR3 totals 14 residues. CDR1 and CDR2 (germline): SGDLS, YYNGEE. The CDR3 sequence: CASSVDRGQETQYF. CDR3 DNA sequence: TGTGCCAGCAGCGTCGACAGGGGGCAAGAGACCCAGTACTTC.

V usage is TRBV28 and J usage is TRBJ2-3; tentatively, D is TRBD2 (5 bases). Germline loops: CDR1 MDHEN, CDR2 SYDVKM. The V and J ends lost 8 bases and 5 bases respectively, with 8 bases between them. The CDR3 contains 11 residues. This chain's CDR3 is CASRTLDTQYF. The DNA for the CDR3 is TGTGCCAGCCGGACTTTAGATACGCAGTATTTT.

The J gene is TRBJ2-1, the V gene TRBV28; 7 bases map to TRBD2. Per germline, CDR1 MDHEN and CDR2 SYDVKM. The CDR3 loop spans 17 amino acids. J gave up 6 bases and V 2 bases, and 13 bases lay outside the gene matches. The CDR3 spells CASSLPGTTAHSNEQFF. CDR3 in DNA: TGTGCCAGCAGTTTACCCGGGACTACCGCACATTCCAATGAGCAGTTCTTC.

This clone came up a few times. This chain connects TRBV4-2 to TRBJ2-1; D call uncertain. Trimming left V 1 base short and J 3 bases short, with 10 bases between. Germline assignment: CDR1 LGHNA and CDR2 YNFKEQ. This CDR3 is 15 amino acids long. This CDR3 is CASSQVITNYNEQFF. The CDR3 DNA reads TGTGCCAGCAGCCAAGTAATAACTAACTACAATGAGCAGTTCTTC.

The V gene is TRBV30, the J gene TRBJ2-3; the match to TRBD2 covers 10 bases. The CDR3 is 13 residues long. The trim removed 5 bases at V and 9 bases at J, leaving 8 bases unmatched. Germline CDR1 and CDR2: GTSNPN and SVGIG (reference sequence). This CDR3 is CAWATSGTRTQYF. The CDR3 nucleotides are TGTGCCTGGGCCACTAGCGGGACTCGAACGCAGTATTTT.

This clone was seen once. This sample includes further DNA sequences coding for the same CDR3. The chain is built from TRBV5-1 and TRBJ2-1; 9 bases line up with TRBD1. CDR1 is SGHRS, CDR2 YFSETQ, per germline. This CDR3 comprises 14 residues. The trim removed 4 bases at V and 4 bases at J, leaving 3 bases unmatched. CDR3 residues: CASSPGQGYNEQFF. The CDR3 bases are TGCGCCAGCAGCCCCGGACAGGGGTACAATGAGCAGTTCTTC.

CDR3 sequence (DNA): TGTGCCAGCAGCTTAATGGGGCTAGCGGGAGCAGATACGCAGTATTTT. Its translation is CASSLMGLAGADTQYF. V gene TRBV13 combines with J gene TRBJ2-3, with 10 bases identical to TRBD2. CDR1 is PRHDT and CDR2 is FYEKMQ in the germline V gene (reference sequence). The CDR3 runs 16 residues. The V and J ends lost 2 bases and 4 bases, in that order; junction bases with no gene match: 6.

This clone was recorded a few times. The V and J genes are TRBV6-1 and TRBJ1-2; TRBD1 matches at 8 bases. V trimming: 4 bases; J trimming: 4 bases; junction bases outside the gene matches: 5. The CDR3 is made up of 14 amino acids. The germline gives CDR1 MNHNS, CDR2 SASEGT. CDR3 loop: CASSALGQVYGYTF. The CDR3 coding sequence is TGTGCCAGCAGTGCCCTGGGACAGGTCTATGGCTACACCTTC.

This sequence joins TRBV6-5 and TRBJ2-1; 8 nucleotides agree with TRBD2. Germline V lookup: CDR1 MNHEY, CDR2 SVGAGI. This CDR3 spans 15 amino acids. V shed 6 bases, J shed 7 bases, and the junction held 11 bases outside the gene matches. In DNA, the CDR3 is TGTGCCAGCAGGCTAGGGGGGGCGGGGGGAAATGAGCAGTTCTTC. It translates to CASRLGGAGGNEQFF.

V is TRBV29-1 and J is TRBJ1-1; no clear D gene. The CDR3 extends over 13 amino acids. V gave up 1 base and J gave up 3 bases, with 9 bases separating them. Germline lookup yields CDR1 SQVTM and CDR2 ANQGSEA. The CDR3 is CSVEGRVHTEAFF. The CDR3 DNA sequence: TGCAGCGTTGAAGGTCGGGTGCACACTGAAGCTTTCTTT.

This rearrangement joins TRBV10-3 to TRBJ1-2, with 7 bases fitting TRBD1. J gave up 2 bases and V 6 bases, and 6 bases lay outside the gene matches. Per germline, CDR1 ENHRY and CDR2 SYGVKD. This CDR3 has 14 residues. CDR3 DNA: TGTGCCATCAGGGGGACAGCGGAGAACTATGGCTACACCTTC. Protein sequence: CAIRGTAENYGYTF.

The V and J genes are TRBV7-2 and TRBJ2-1, with 10 bases identical to TRBD2. Losses at the gene ends were 5 bases for V and 6 bases for J; bases not matched to a gene: 16. The CDR3 contains 18 residues. Germline CDR1 SGHTA, CDR2 FQGNSA. In DNA form, the CDR3 reads TGTGCCAGCAGCCGGACACGTGCCTCTAGCGGGGGACGCAATGAGCAGTTCTTC. As protein: CASSRTRASSGGRNEQFF.

This clone appeared a few times. The chain recombines TRBV28 with TRBJ2-5; D perhaps matches TRBD1 (6 bases). Trimming pared 1 base from V and 5 bases from J, leaving 11 bases between. The CDR3 is 14 amino acids. Germline V gene data show CDR1 as MDHEN and CDR2 as SYDVKM. CDR3 DNA: TGTGCCAGCAGTTTATTACAGGGTGGGGAGACCCAGTACTTC. It codes for CASSLLQGGETQYF.

The J gene is TRBJ1-5, the V gene TRBV11-2, with D possibly matching TRBD1 (6 bases). Trimming took 3 bases from V and 4 from J, leaving 16 bases between them. This CDR3 has 16 residues. The germline gives CDR1 SGHAT, CDR2 FQNNGV. The CDR3 sequence: CASSLLRAGVNQPQHF. The CDR3 DNA sequence: TGTGCCAGCAGCTTGTTGAGGGCAGGGGTAAATCAGCCCCAGCATTTT.

V gene TRBV7-2 combines with J gene TRBJ2-1, with 10 bases identical to TRBD2. The CDR3 is 17 residues long. The V gene's germline CDR1 is SGHTA and CDR2 FQGNSA. The trim removed 6 bases at V and 5 bases at J, leaving 13 bases unmatched. CDR3 sequence reads: CASRFSPLAGIHNEQFF. The CDR3 DNA reads TGTGCCAGCAGGTTCAGCCCACTAGCGGGGATCCACAATGAGCAGTTCTTC.

V gene TRBV19 combines with J gene TRBJ2-1; D may be TRBD1 (6 bases). Trimming shortened V by 9 bases and J by 0 bases, and 12 bases separated the two germline ends. Germline V gene sequence: CDR1 LNHDA, CDR2 SQIVND (reference sequence). The CDR3 contains 14 residues. CDR3 loop: CASRQVHSYNEQFF. The CDR3 nucleotides are TGTGCCAGCAGACAGGTGCACTCCTACAATGAGCAGTTCTTC. Based on the CDR3 plus reference TRBV19 and TRBJ2-1, the full variable domain is DGGITQSPKYLFRKEGQNVTLSCEQNLNHDAMYWYRQDPGQGLRLIYYSQIVNDFQKGDIAEGYSVSREKKESFPLTVTSAQKNPTAFYLCASRQVHSYNEQFFGPGTRLTVL.

V is TRBV7-2 and J is TRBJ2-5; the D gene is possibly TRBD1 (5 bases). The germline CDR1 and CDR2 sequences are SGHTA and FQGNSA. Between the trimmed V and J ends, which lost 5 bases and 4 bases, there was a span of 14 bases. The length of the CDR3 is 14 residues. The DNA of the CDR3 is TGTGCCAGCAGCCCGAACCAGGGAAGAGAGACCCAGTACTTC. Protein product: CASSPNQGRETQYF.

This chain links TRBV19 with TRBJ2-1, with TRBD2 identical over 13 bases. Per germline, CDR1 LNHDA and CDR2 SQIVND (reference sequence). The CDR3 spans 14 residues. V dropped 6 bases and J dropped 8; count of bases not matched to a gene: 4. The CDR3 is CASRGTSGTDEQFF. The CDR3, as DNA: TGTGCCAGTAGAGGGACTAGCGGGACGGATGAGCAGTTCTTC. The whole variable domain, remainder taken from reference TRBV19 and TRBJ2-1, is DGGITQSPKYLFRKEGQNVTLSCEQNLNHDAMYWYRQDPGQGLRLIYYSQIVNDFQKGDIAEGYSVSREKKESFPLTVTSAQKNPTAFYLCASRGTSGTDEQFFGPGTRLTVL.

The table lists this clone with a few counts. The chain employs TRBV28 and TRBJ2-7; 11 bases agree with TRBD1. CDR1 is MDHEN, CDR2 SYDVKM, per germline. Unmatched junction bases numbered 7, after V lost 5 bases and J lost 4 bases. The CDR3 runs 15 residues. CDR3 DNA: TGTGCCAGCAGTATCCCGGGACAGGGGGATTACGAGCAGTACTTC. Its protein product is CASSIPGQGDYEQYF. Filled out from reference TRBV28 and TRBJ2-7, the complete variable domain reads DVKVTQSSRYLVKRTGEKVFLECVQDMDHENMFWYRQDPGLGLRLIYFSYDVKMKEKGDIPEGYSVSREKKERFSLILESASTNQTSMYLCASSIPGQGDYEQYFGPGTRLTVT.

This sequence joins TRBV5-1 and TRBJ2-5, with D possibly being TRBD2 (7 bases). The V end was cut by 0 bases, the J end by 4 bases, with 10 bases between. This CDR3 region has 14 residues. CDR1 is SGHRS and CDR2 is YFSETQ in the germline V gene. Here the CDR3 reads CASSLAGGAETQYF. The CDR3 DNA follows: TGCGCCAGCAGCTTGGCGGGGGGCGCAGAGACCCAGTACTTC.

The CDR3 is CASSRGQDYGYTF. CDR3 in DNA: TGTGCCAGCAGCCGGGGACAGGACTATGGCTACACCTTC. The chain uses TRBV11-2 and TRBJ1-2; 8 bases agree with TRBD1. CDR1 is SGHAT, CDR2 FQNNGV, per germline. J was trimmed by 3 bases and V by 5 bases; bases with no gene match: 2. This CDR3 comprises 13 residues.

This clone appeared once. The chain uses TRBV6-6 and TRBJ2-7; D may be TRBD2 (5 bases). Trimming pared 5 bases from V and 1 base from J, leaving 12 bases between. The CDR3 extends over 14 amino acids. The germline CDR1 and CDR2 sequences are MNHNY and SVGAGI (reference sequence). The CDR3 loop is CASSPVALSYEQYF. The CDR3 nucleotides read TGTGCCAGCAGTCCTGTAGCGTTGTCCTACGAGCAGTACTTC.

The J gene is TRBJ2-7, the V gene TRBV19; 7 bases are a match to TRBD1. Germline lookup yields CDR1 LNHDA and CDR2 SQIVND (reference sequence). The CDR3 consists of 14 residues. The trim removed 6 bases at V and 3 bases at J, leaving 8 bases unmatched. The DNA for the CDR3 is TGTGCCAGTAGGGGGACAGATAATTTCTACGAGCAGTACTTC. The encoded protein is CASRGTDNFYEQYF.

The chain is built from TRBV4-3 and TRBJ2-5; D possibly corresponds to TRBD1 (5 bases). CDR1 is LGHNA, CDR2 YSLEER, per germline. V dropped 4 bases and J dropped 4 bases, with 13 bases sitting between them. This CDR3 spans 14 amino acids. The CDR3 sequence: CASSPGMGPETQYF. The DNA for the CDR3 is TGCGCCAGCAGCCCCGGAATGGGGCCAGAGACCCAGTACTTC.

This clone appeared a few times. The chain uses TRBV28 and TRBJ1-2, with 9 bases matching TRBD1. Germline CDR1 is MDHEN and CDR2 is SYDVKM. After removal of 4 bases from V and 4 bases from J, the junction contained 1 base not matched to a gene. CDR3 length equals 13 residues. CDR3 sequence reads: CASSWGQGYGYTF. The CDR3 DNA reads as TGTGCCAGCAGTTGGGGACAGGGCTATGGCTACACCTTC.